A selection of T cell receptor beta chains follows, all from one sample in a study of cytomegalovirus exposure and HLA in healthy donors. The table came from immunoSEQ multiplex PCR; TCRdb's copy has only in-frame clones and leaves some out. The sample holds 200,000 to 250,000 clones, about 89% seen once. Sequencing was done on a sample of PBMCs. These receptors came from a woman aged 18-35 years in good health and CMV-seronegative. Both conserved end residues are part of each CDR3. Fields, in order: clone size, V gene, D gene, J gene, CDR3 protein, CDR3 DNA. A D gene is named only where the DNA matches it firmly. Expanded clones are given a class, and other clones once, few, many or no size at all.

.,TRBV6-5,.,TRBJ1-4,CAGQTSRSGGEKLFF,TGTGCCGGACAAACTTCCCGATCGGGTGGTGAAAAACTGTTTTTT
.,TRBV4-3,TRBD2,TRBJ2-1,CASSQEGTSGYNEQFF,TGCGCCAGCAGCCAAGAGGGGACTAGCGGTTACAATGAGCAGTTCTTC
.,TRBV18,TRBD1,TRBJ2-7,CASSPLRGQGVEYEQYF,TGTGCCAGCTCACCACTACGCGGACAGGGAGTTGAGTACGAGCAGTACTTC
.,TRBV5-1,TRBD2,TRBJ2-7,CASSPFTGGSYEQYF,TGCGCCAGCAGCCCTTTTACGGGAGGGTCCTACGAGCAGTACTTC
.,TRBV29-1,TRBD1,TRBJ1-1,CSVARQGGAFF,TGCAGCGTTGCTCGACAGGGTGGAGCTTTCTTT
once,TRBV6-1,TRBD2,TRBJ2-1,CASSELAGGPYEQFF,TGTGCCAGCAGTGAACTAGCGGGAGGGCCCTATGAGCAGTTCTTC
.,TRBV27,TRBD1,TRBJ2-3,CASSRGNGQGPTDTQYF,TGTGCCAGCAGCCGAGGTAACGGACAGGGACCCACAGATACGCAGTATTTT
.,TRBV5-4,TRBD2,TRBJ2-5,CASSLGLAGGQVTQYF,TGTGCCAGCAGCTTGGGGCTAGCGGGGGGGCAGGTGACCCAGTACTTC
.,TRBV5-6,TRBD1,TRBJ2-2,CASSGRGQVPGELFF,TGTGCCAGCAGCGGAAGGGGACAGGTCCCCGGGGAGCTGTTTTTT
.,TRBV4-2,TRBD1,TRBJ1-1,CASSRGQGTMNTEAFF,TGTGCCAGCAGCCGGGGACAGGGGACTATGAACACTGAAGCTTTCTTT
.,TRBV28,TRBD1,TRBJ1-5,CASSLPTGTGLLSPQHF,TGTGCCAGCAGTTTACCCACTGGGACAGGGCTCTTATCTCCCCAGCATTTT
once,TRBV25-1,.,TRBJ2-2,CASSGSGTLTGELFF,TGTGCCAGCAGTGGGTCCGGGACACTAACCGGGGAGCTGTTTTTT
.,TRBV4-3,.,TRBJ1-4,CASSQDGGNDEKLFF,TGCGCCAGCAGCCAAGACGGAGGAAATGATGAAAAACTGTTTTTT
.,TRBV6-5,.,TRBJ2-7,CASSYFGYEQYF,TGTGCCAGCAGTTACTTCGGCTACGAGCAGTACTTC
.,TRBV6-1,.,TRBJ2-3,CASSESPITDTQYF,TGTGCCAGCAGTGAAAGTCCTATCACAGATACGCAGTATTTT
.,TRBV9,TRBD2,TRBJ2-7,CASSADPGLSYEQYF,TGTGCCAGCAGCGCAGACCCGGGACTATCCTACGAGCAGTACTTC
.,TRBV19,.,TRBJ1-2,CASSNGASYGYTF,TGTGCCAGTAGTAATGGGGCCTCTTATGGCTACACCTTC
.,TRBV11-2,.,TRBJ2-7,CASSPRQDGAYEQYF,TGTGCCAGCAGCCCGCGACAGGACGGAGCCTACGAGCAGTACTTC
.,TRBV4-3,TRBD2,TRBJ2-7,CASSLTSSGTYEQYF,TGCGCCAGCAGCCTAACTTCTAGCGGCACCTACGAGCAGTACTTC
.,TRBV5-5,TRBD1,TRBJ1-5,CASSFWLDRGNQPQHF,TGTGCCAGCAGCTTCTGGCTAGACAGGGGCAATCAGCCCCAGCATTTT
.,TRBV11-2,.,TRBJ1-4,CASSLDWNTGEKLFF,TGTGCCAGCAGCTTAGATTGGAATACAGGGGAAAAACTGTTTTTT
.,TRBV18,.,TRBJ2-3,CASSPMDTQYF,TGTGCCAGCTCACCTATGGATACGCAGTATTTT